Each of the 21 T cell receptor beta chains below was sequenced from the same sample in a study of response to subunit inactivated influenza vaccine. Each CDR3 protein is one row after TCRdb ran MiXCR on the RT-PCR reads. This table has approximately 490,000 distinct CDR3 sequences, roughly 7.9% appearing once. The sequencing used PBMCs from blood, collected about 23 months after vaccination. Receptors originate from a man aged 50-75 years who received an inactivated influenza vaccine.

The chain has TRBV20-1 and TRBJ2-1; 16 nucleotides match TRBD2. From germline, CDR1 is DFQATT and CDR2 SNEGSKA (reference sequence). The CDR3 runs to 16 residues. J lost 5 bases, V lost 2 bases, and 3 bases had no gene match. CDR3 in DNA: TGCAGTGCTAGACCGGGACTAGCGGGGGGGAACAATGAGCAGTTCTTC. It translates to CSARPGLAGGNNEQFF.

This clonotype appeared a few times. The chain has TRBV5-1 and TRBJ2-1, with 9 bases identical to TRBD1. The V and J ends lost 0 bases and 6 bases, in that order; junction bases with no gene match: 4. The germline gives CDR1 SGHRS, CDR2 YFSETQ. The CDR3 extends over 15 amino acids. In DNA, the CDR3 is TGCGCCAGCAGCTTGGGGGGGACAGGGACCAATGAGCAGTTCTTC. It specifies CASSLGGTGTNEQFF.

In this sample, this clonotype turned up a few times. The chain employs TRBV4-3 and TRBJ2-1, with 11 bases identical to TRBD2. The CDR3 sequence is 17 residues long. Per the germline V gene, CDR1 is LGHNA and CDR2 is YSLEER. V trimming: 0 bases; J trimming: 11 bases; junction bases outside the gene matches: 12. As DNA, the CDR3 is TGCGCCAGCAGCCAAGATTTAGGGGTCGGGACTAGCGGAAAGCAGTTCTTC. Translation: CASSQDLGVGTSGKQFF.

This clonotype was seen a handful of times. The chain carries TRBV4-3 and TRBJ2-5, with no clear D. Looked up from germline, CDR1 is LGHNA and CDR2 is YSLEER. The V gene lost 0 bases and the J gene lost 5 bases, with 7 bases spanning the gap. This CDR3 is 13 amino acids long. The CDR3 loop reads CASSQDLTETQYF. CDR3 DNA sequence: TGCGCCAGCAGCCAAGATTTAACGGAGACCCAGTACTTC.

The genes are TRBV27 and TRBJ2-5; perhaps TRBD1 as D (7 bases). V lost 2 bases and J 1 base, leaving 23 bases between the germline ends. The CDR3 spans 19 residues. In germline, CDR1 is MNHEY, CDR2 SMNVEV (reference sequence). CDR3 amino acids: CASSLRSGGPLPPQETQYF. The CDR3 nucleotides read TGTGCCAGCAGTTTAAGATCAGGGGGGCCCCTGCCCCCCCAAGAGACCCAGTACTTC.

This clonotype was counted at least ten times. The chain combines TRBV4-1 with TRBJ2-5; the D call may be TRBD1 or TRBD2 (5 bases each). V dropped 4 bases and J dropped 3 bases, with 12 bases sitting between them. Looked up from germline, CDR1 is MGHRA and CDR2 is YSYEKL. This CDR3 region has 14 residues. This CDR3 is CASSPGPTKETQYF. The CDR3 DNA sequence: TGCGCCAGCAGCCCGGGACCGACTAAAGAGACCCAGTACTTC.

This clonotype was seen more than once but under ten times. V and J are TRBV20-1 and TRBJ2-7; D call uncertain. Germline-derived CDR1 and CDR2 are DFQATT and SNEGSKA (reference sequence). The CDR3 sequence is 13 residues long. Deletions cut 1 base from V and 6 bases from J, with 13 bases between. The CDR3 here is CSARVPGLGEQYF. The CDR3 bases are TGCAGTGCTAGAGTCCCCGGGCTAGGCGAGCAGTACTTC.

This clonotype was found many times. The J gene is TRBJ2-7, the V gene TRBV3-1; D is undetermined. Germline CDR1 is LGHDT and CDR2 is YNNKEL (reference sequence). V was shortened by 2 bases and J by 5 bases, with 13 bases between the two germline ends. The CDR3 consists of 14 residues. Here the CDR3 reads CASSQTNVFDEQYF. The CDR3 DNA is TGTGCCAGCAGCCAAACCAACGTCTTTGACGAGCAGTACTTC.

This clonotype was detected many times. The CDR3 DNA follows: TGCAGCGTTGGGCCCTACAATGAGCAGTTCTTC. This codes for CSVGPYNEQFF. The chain is built from TRBV29-1 and TRBJ2-1; D unresolved. CDR3 size: 11 residues. Germline V CDR1 and CDR2: SQVTM, ANQGSEA. Trimming pared 4 bases from V and 2 bases from J, leaving 3 bases between.

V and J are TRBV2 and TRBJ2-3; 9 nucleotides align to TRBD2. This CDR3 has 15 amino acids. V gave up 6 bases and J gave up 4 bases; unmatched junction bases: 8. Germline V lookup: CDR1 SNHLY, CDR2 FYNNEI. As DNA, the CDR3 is TGTGCCAGCAGCCCCACTCGCGGGGGGGCAGATACGCAGTATTTT. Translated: CASSPTRGGADTQYF.

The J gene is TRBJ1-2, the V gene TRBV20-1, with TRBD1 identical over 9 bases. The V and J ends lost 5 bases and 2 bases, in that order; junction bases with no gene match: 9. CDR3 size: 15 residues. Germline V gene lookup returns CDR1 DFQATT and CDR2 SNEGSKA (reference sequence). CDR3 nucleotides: TGCAGTGCTTTAAGAAGGACAGGGGTAAACTATGGCTACACCTTC. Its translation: CSALRRTGVNYGYTF.

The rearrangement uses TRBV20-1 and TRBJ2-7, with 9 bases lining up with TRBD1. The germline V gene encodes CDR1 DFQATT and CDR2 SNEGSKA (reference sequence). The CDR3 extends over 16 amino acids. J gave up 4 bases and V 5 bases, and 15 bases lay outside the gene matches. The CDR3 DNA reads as TGCAGTGCTCGGGACCAATCCGGGACAGGGTCTTACGAGCAGTACTTC. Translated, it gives CSARDQSGTGSYEQYF.

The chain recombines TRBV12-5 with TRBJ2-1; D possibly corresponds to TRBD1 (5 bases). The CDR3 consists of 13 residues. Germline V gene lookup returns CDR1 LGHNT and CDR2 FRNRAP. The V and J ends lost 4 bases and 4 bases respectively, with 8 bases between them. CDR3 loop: CASGYDSYNEQFF. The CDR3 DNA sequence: TGTGCTAGTGGTTATGACAGTTACAATGAGCAGTTCTTC.

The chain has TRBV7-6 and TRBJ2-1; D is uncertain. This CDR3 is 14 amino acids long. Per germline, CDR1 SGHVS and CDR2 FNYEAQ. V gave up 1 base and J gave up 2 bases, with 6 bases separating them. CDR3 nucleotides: TGTGCCAGCAGCTTAGGGTGGACCTACAATGAGCAGTTCTTC. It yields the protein CASSLGWTYNEQFF.

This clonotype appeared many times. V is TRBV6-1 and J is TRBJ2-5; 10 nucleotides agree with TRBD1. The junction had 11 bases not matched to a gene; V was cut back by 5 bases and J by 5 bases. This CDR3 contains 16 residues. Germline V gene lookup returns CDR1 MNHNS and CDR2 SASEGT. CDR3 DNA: TGTGCCAGCAGTCTCCTACCGGGACAGGGGATGGAGACCCAGTACTTC. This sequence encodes CASSLLPGQGMETQYF.

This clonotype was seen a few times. CDR3 bases: TGTGCCAGCAGCCAAGAAGGGACTAGCCAAGGTGAGCAGTTCTTC. Translation: CASSQEGTSQGEQFF. V usage is TRBV4-2 and J usage is TRBJ2-1, with 9 bases that match TRBD2. The CDR3 is 15 residues long. V dropped 0 bases and J dropped 9; count of bases not matched to a gene: 6. Germline V gene sequence: CDR1 LGHNA, CDR2 YNFKEQ.

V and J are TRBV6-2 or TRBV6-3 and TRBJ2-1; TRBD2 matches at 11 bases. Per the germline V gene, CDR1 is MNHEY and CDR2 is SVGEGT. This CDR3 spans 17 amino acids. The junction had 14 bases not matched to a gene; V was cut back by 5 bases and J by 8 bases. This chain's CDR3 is CASSQGLAALFPDEQFF. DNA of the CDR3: TGTGCCAGCAGTCAGGGACTAGCGGCACTCTTTCCCGATGAGCAGTTCTTC.

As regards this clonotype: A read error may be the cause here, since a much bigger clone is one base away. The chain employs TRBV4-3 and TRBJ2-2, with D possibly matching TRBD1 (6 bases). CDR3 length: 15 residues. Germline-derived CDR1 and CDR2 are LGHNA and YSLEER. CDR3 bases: TGCGCCACCAGCCAACAGGGAAAAGTAACCGGGGAGCTGTTTTTT. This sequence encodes CATSQQGKVTGELFF.

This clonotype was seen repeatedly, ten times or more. Here the CDR3 DNA reads TGCGCCAGCAGCTTGACAGGGGGGTATACTGAAGCTTTCTTT. Encoded protein: CASSLTGGYTEAFF. The chain is built from TRBV5-1 and TRBJ1-1, with 8 bases identical to TRBD1. The CDR3 is 14 amino acids. V gave up 1 base and J gave up 5 bases; unmatched junction bases: 4. Germline assignment: CDR1 SGHRS and CDR2 YFSETQ.

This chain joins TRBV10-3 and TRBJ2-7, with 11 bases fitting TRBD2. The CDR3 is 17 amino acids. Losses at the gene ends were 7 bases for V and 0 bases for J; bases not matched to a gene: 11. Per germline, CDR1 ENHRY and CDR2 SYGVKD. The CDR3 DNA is TGTGCCATCAAGGGCGCTAGCGGGGGGTTTAGCTCCTACGAGCAGTACTTC. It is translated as CAIKGASGGFSSYEQYF.

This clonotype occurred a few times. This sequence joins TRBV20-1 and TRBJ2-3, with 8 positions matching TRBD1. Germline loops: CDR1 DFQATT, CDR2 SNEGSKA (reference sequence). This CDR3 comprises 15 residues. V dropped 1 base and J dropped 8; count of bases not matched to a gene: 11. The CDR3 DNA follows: TGCAGTGCTAGAGTTGACAGGGGAGGACCGGCTACGCAGTATTTT. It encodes CSARVDRGGPATQYF.